This passage covers 17 T cell receptor beta chains from one sample sequenced in a study of T cell responses to AZD1222 COVID-19 vaccine. Only in-frame clones appear in the TCRdb table, and some are missing; sequencing was by immunoSEQ multiplex PCR. The data hold more than 75,000 clones, with roughly 90% observed a single time. The specimen was peripheral blood, collected on day 0 of AZD1222 vaccination. The origin of the receptors is an adult in good health.

This sequence joins TRBV7-2 and TRBJ2-7, with a possible D match to TRBD2 (6 bases). V was pared by 5 bases and J by 7 bases, with 15 bases between. The length of the CDR3 is 13 residues. The germline V gene encodes CDR1 SGHTA and CDR2 FQGNSA. The CDR3 nucleotides read TGTGCCAGCAGCCTGTCATTTGGAGGGGAGCAGTACTTC. The encoded protein is CASSLSFGGEQYF.

The V call is TRBV5-4, the J call TRBJ1-2; no reliable D call. V was trimmed by 2 bases and J by 7 bases, leaving 6 bases between them. Germline-derived CDR1 and CDR2 are SGHNT and YYREEE (reference sequence). CDR3 length: 11 residues. This CDR3 is CASSFYGGYTF. The DNA for the CDR3 is TGTGCCAGCAGCTTTTACGGTGGCTACACCTTC.

The chain is built from TRBV7-2 and TRBJ1-2, with 8 bases lining up with TRBD1. V dropped 3 bases and J dropped 11; count of bases not matched to a gene: 8. Germline V CDR1 and CDR2: SGHTA, FQGNSA. CDR3 length: 13 amino acids. CDR3 loop: CASSFWTGSSYTF. The CDR3 bases are TGTGCCAGCAGCTTCTGGACAGGGAGTTCGTACACCTTC.

The V call is TRBV7-8, the J call TRBJ1-1; D call uncertain. Germline CDR1 and CDR2: SGHVS and FQNEAQ. The ends were cut back, 5 bases at V and 5 bases at J, with 15 bases in the middle. The CDR3 spans 14 residues. The CDR3 DNA follows: TGTGCCAGCAGCCGATCTGAGGTCGGGACTGAAGCTTTCTTT. It specifies CASSRSEVGTEAFF.

This clone was recorded only once. The chain employs TRBV19 and TRBJ2-5, with 10 bases identical to TRBD2. The CDR3 is made up of 14 amino acids. CDR1 and CDR2 (germline): LNHDA, SQIVND (reference sequence). V was clipped by 5 bases and J by 4 bases; unmatched bases: 4. CDR3 in DNA: TGTGCCAGTAGTGGGACTAGCGCCGGAGAGACCCAGTACTTC. Amino acids: CASSGTSAGETQYF. The full variable domain, its missing parts supplied by reference TRBV19 and TRBJ2-5, is DGGITQSPKYLFRKEGQNVTLSCEQNLNHDAMYWYRQDPGQGLRLIYYSQIVNDFQKGDIAEGYSVSREKKESFPLTVTSAQKNPTAFYLCASSGTSAGETQYFGPGTRLLVL.

The V call is TRBV9, the J call TRBJ2-5; weak D call: TRBD2 (5 bases). V dropped 0 bases and J dropped 5 bases, with 14 bases sitting between them. CDR3 length: 15 amino acids. Germline V gene data show CDR1 as SGDLS and CDR2 as YYNGEE. The CDR3 sequence is CASSVAGTGFETQYF. CDR3 coding DNA: TGTGCCAGCAGCGTAGCGGGAACCGGTTTTGAGACCCAGTACTTC.

This chain links TRBV9 with TRBJ2-7, with 7 positions matching TRBD2. This CDR3 has 14 amino acids. Germline V gives CDR1 SGDLS, CDR2 YYNGEE. V lost 4 bases to trimming and J lost 5 bases; unmatched junction nucleotides: 9. The CDR3 DNA reads as TGTGCCAGCAGCCCTCGGGGAGGGCCCCACGAGCAGTACTTC. It is translated as CASSPRGGPHEQYF.

The V gene is TRBV7-9, the J gene TRBJ1-2, with D uncertain. The V end was cut by 4 bases, the J end by 2 bases, with 8 bases between. Germline loops: CDR1 SEHNR, CDR2 FQNEAQ (reference sequence). This CDR3 comprises 13 residues. As DNA, the CDR3 is TGTGCCAGCAGCTCACGTCGGAACTATGGCTACACCTTC. Translating it yields CASSSRRNYGYTF.

In the case of this clone: This may arise from a read error, as a much more abundant clone is one base away. Here the CDR3 DNA reads TGTGCCAGCAGTTACAGGGACACCGGGGAGCTGTTTTTT. It translates to CASSYRDTGELFF. This chain uses TRBV6-5 with TRBJ2-2; D remains ambiguous. Germline lookup yields CDR1 MNHEY and CDR2 SVGAGI. V dropped 2 bases and J dropped 3 bases, with 4 bases sitting between them. This CDR3 is 13 amino acids long.

This chain connects TRBV6-5 to TRBJ2-7; D is uncertain. CDR3 length equals 13 residues. V dropped 4 bases and J dropped 3 bases, with 10 bases sitting between them. CDR1 is MNHEY, CDR2 SVGAGI, per germline. Here the CDR3 reads CASSSGIGYEQYF. As DNA, the CDR3 is TGTGCCAGCAGTTCAGGAATAGGCTACGAGCAGTACTTC.

The chain combines TRBV4-1 with TRBJ1-4; weak D call: TRBD1 (6 bases). The V gene lost 1 base and the J gene lost 5 bases, with 14 bases spanning the gap. The V gene's germline CDR1 is MGHRA and CDR2 YSYEKL. The CDR3 length is 16 residues. CDR3 DNA: TGCGCCAGCAGCCAAGGTTTTTCAGGGACAAATGAAAAACTGTTTTTT. It translates to CASSQGFSGTNEKLFF.

The chain employs TRBV30 and TRBJ1-5, with TRBD1 as a possible D gene (5 bases). This CDR3 contains 15 residues. Germline V gives CDR1 GTSNPN, CDR2 SVGIG (reference sequence). V was pared by 3 bases and J by 3 bases, with 15 bases between. The CDR3 DNA follows: TGTGCCTGGAGGACCCCGCAGGGAGACAATCAGCCCCAGCATTTT. Translated, it gives CAWRTPQGDNQPQHF.

This sequence joins TRBV15 and TRBJ1-1, with D unresolved. The CDR3 is made up of 12 amino acids. CDR1 LNHNV and CDR2 YYDKDF come from the germline V gene (reference sequence). V was pared by 0 bases and J by 5 bases, with 4 bases between. This CDR3 is CATSRDGTEAFF. For the CDR3, the DNA is TGTGCCACCAGCAGAGACGGAACTGAAGCTTTCTTT.

V gene TRBV10-3 combines with J gene TRBJ2-7; 11 positions match TRBD2. Germline CDR1 is ENHRY and CDR2 is SYGVKD. The CDR3 is made up of 16 amino acids. Unmatched junction bases numbered 13, after V lost 7 bases and J lost 5 bases. DNA of the CDR3: TGTGCCATCACCAACCCCACTAGCGGGAGTAACCACGAGCAGTACTTC. This codes for CAITNPTSGSNHEQYF.

This clone was picked up a small number of times. This rearrangement joins TRBV11-2 to TRBJ2-7, with TRBD2 as a possible D gene (5 bases). Germline V CDR1 and CDR2: SGHAT, FQNNGV. The V end lost 5 bases, the J end lost 6 bases, and 14 bases lay between the germline ends. The CDR3 is 13 amino acids. The CDR3 is CASSLALAGEQYF. The CDR3 DNA reads TGTGCCAGCAGCCTAGCTCTAGCCGGCGAGCAGTACTTC.

This sequence joins TRBV4-3 and TRBJ2-1; the D gene is possibly TRBD1 (7 bases). The germline V gene has CDR1 LGHNA and CDR2 YSLEER. The ends were cut back, 1 base at V and 12 bases at J, with 19 bases in the middle. This CDR3 has 15 amino acids. The CDR3 nucleotides read TGCGCCAGCAGCCAAGCCTATGGTGGCAGGGGGGTGCAGTTCTTC. This translates into CASSQAYGGRGVQFF.

This clone was seen only a few times. The chain joins TRBV28 to TRBJ2-5; 11 positions match TRBD2. Germline CDR1 reads MDHEN; CDR2 reads SYDVKM. The CDR3 length is 15 residues. The trim removed 4 bases at V and 9 bases at J, leaving 10 bases unmatched. Here the CDR3 reads CASSSPGVAGGAQYF. Written as DNA, the CDR3 is TGTGCCAGCAGTTCCCCCGGCGTAGCGGGAGGGGCCCAGTACTTC.